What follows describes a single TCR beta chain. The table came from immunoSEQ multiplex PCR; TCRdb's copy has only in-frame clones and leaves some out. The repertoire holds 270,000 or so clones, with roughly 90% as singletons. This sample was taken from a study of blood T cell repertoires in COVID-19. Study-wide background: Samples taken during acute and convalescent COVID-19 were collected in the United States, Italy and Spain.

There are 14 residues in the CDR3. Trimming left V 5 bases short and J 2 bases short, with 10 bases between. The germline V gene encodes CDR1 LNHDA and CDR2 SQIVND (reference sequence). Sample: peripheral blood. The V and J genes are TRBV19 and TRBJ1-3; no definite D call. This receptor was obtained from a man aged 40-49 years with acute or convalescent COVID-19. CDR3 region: CASSPIPTGNTIYF. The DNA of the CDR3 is TGTGCCAGTAGTCCCATCCCCACTGGAAACACCATATATTTT.